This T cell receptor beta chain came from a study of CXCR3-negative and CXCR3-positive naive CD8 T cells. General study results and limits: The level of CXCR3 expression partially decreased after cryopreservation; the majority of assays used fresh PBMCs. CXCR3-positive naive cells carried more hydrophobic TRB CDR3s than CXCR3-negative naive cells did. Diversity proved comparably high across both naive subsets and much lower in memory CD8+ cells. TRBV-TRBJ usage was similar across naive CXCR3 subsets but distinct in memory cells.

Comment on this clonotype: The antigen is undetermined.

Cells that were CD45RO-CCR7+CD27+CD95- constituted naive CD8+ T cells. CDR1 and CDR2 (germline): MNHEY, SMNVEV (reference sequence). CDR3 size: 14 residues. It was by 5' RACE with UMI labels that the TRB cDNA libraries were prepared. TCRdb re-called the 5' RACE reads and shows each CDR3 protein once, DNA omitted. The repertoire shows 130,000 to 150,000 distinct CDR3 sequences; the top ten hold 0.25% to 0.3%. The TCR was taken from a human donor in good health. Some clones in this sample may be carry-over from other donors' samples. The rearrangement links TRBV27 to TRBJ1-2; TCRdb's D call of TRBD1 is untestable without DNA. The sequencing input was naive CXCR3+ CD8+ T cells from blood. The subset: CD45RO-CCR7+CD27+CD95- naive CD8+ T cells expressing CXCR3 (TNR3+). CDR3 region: CASSPSPSSYGYTF.